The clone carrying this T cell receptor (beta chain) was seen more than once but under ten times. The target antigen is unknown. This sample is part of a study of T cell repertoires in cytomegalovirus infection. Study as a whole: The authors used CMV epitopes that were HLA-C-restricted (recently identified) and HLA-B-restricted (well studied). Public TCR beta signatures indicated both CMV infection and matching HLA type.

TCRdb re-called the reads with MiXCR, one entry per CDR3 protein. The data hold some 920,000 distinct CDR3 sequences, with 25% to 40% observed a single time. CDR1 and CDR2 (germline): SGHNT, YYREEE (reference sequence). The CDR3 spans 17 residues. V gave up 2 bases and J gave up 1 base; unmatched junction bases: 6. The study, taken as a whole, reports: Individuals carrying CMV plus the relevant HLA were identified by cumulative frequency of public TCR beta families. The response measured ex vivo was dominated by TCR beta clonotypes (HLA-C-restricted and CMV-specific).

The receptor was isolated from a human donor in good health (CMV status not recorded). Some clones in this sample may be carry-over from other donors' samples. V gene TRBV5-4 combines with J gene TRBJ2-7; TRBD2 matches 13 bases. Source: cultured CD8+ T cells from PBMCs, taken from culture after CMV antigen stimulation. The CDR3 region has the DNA TGTGCCAGCAGCTTCGGACTAGCGGGGGCCCAATCCTACGAGCAGTACTTC. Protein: CASSFGLAGAQSYEQYF.